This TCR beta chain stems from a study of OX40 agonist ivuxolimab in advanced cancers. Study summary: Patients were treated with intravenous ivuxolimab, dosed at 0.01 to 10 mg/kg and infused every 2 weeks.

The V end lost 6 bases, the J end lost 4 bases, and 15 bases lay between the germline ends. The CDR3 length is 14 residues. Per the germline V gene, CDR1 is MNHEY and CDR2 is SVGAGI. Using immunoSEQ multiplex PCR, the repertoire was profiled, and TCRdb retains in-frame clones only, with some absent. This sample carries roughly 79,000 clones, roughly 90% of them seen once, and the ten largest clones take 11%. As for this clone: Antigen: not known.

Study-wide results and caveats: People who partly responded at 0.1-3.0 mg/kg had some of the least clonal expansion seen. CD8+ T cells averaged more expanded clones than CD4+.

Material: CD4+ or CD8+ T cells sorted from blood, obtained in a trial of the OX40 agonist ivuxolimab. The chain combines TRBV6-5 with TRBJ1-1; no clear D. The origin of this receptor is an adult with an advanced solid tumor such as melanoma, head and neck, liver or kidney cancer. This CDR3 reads CASSPILGSTEAFF. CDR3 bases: TGTGCCAGCAGCCCAATCCTTGGCAGCACTGAAGCTTTCTTT.